Presented here are 32 T cell receptor beta chains from one specimen sequenced in a study of blood T cells in healthy people across ages. A second PCR of about 7 to 12 cycles used a sample-barcoded 5' primer and a J-beta primer mix. TCRdb re-called the 5' RACE reads through MiXCR, storing one row per CDR3 protein. The profile shows 1.5 million to 1.8 million distinct CDR3 sequences, approximately 42% of them singletons. The sample comprised blood. All receptors come from a young woman in good health.

This rearrangement joins TRBV5-1 to TRBJ2-3; TRBD2 aligns across 12 bases. The CDR3 extends over 17 amino acids. V gave up 4 bases and J gave up 1 base; unmatched junction bases: 7. Germline-derived CDR1 and CDR2 are SGHRS and YFSETQ. CDR3 in DNA: TGCGCCAGCAGCCCGGGGACTAGCGGGTTAGGCACAGATACGCAGTATTTT. It translates to CASSPGTSGLGTDTQYF.

The rearrangement uses TRBV6-6 and TRBJ2-1, with 13 bases fitting TRBD2. This CDR3 comprises 15 residues. Germline trimming cut 6 bases from V and 8 bases from J; bases unmatched to any gene: 7. The germline gives CDR1 MNHNY, CDR2 SVGAGI (reference sequence). CDR3 DNA sequence: TGTGCCAGCAGGCCTACTAGCGGGGGGGGCGATGAGCAGTTCTTC. Translated, it gives CASRPTSGGGDEQFF.

The gene calls are TRBV30 and TRBJ2-5; D gene uncertain. The V gene lost 5 bases and the J gene lost 5 bases, with 9 bases spanning the gap. The germline V gene has CDR1 GTSNPN and CDR2 SVGIG (reference sequence). This CDR3 is 11 amino acids long. The CDR3 spells CAWGRLETQYF. CDR3 bases: TGTGCCTGGGGACGTCTGGAGACCCAGTACTTC.

The CDR3 here is CSVGTATYNEQYF. Written as DNA, the CDR3 is TGCAGTGTTGGGACAGCTACCTACAATGAGCAGTACTTC. The V gene is TRBV20-1, the J gene TRBJ2-1, with 7 bases identical to TRBD1. The J call may be wrong; the DNA end is better matched by TRBJ2-7. CDR1 and CDR2 from the germline V gene are DFQATT and SNEGSKA (reference sequence). The CDR3 runs to 13 residues.

This chain links TRBV10-3 with TRBJ2-3, with D perhaps matching TRBD1 (6 bases). This CDR3 spans 14 amino acids. Looked up from germline, CDR1 is ENHRY and CDR2 is SYGVKD. V was clipped by 10 bases and J by 4 bases, with 18 bases between them. The DNA of the CDR3 is TGTGCCACTCAGGGAACAGGGTGGGCAGATACGCAGTATTTT. Its translation is CATQGTGWADTQYF.

This chain joins TRBV5-1 and TRBJ2-2; the match to TRBD2 covers 10 bases. Germline V lookup: CDR1 SGHRS, CDR2 YFSETQ. The V gene end was trimmed by 0 bases and the J gene end by 6 bases; junction bases not matched to a gene: 2. The CDR3 totals 15 residues. The CDR3 DNA reads TGCGCCAGCAGCTTGGCCCTAGCGGGAGCCGGGGAGCTGTTTTTT. Protein: CASSLALAGAGELFF. Using reference TRBV5-1 and TRBJ2-2 for the parts outside the CDR3, the full variable domain is KAGVTQTPRYLIKTRGQQVTLSCSPISGHRSVSWYQQTPGQGLQFLFEYFSETQRNKGNFPGRFSGRQFSNSRSEMNVSTLELGDSALYLCASSLALAGAGELFFGEGSRLTVL.

This chain uses TRBV6-5 with TRBJ1-2; 11 nucleotides match TRBD1. CDR3 size: 14 residues. Trimming at V came to 6 bases and at J to 3 bases, leaving 3 bases not matched to a gene. Germline V CDR1 and CDR2: MNHEY, SVGAGI. CDR3 DNA sequence: TGTGCCAGCAGACGGACAGGGGGCGACTATGGCTACACCTTC. Translated, it gives CASRRTGGDYGYTF.

The chain links TRBV7-9 to TRBJ1-2; TRBD1 matches at 8 bases. With 1 base clipped from V and 6 bases from J, the junction kept 10 bases outside the gene matches. The germline V gene has CDR1 SEHNR and CDR2 FQNEAQ (reference sequence). The CDR3 runs 16 residues. In DNA form, the CDR3 reads TGTGCCAGCAGCTTAGGACAGGGGATACGTAAGGATGGCTACACCTTC. Its protein is CASSLGQGIRKDGYTF.

The V call is TRBV4-2, the J call TRBJ2-1; 10 nucleotides line up with TRBD2. With 3 bases clipped from V and 0 bases from J, the junction kept 8 bases outside the gene matches. The CDR3 sequence is 18 residues long. In germline, CDR1 is LGHNA, CDR2 YNFKEQ. In nucleotides, the CDR3 is TGTGCCAGCAGCCACCCCCGGACTAGCGGAAGCTCCTACAATGAGCAGTTCTTC. It codes for CASSHPRTSGSSYNEQFF.

V usage is TRBV3-1 and J usage is TRBJ1-2; no reliable D call. The V and J ends lost 3 bases and 1 base respectively, with 6 bases between them. Germline V lookup: CDR1 LGHDT, CDR2 YNNKEL (reference sequence). The CDR3 is 13 amino acids. The CDR3 region is CASSQGFNYGYTF. The CDR3 DNA sequence: TGTGCCAGCAGCCAGGGCTTTAACTATGGCTACACCTTC.

This clonotype appeared a few times. A read error may account for a junction end that differs from germline. The V and J genes are TRBV20-1 and TRBJ1-4; D is perhaps TRBD1 (6 bases). Germline V gives CDR1 DFQATT, CDR2 SNEGSKA (reference sequence). This CDR3 contains 15 residues. The CDR3 DNA reads as TGCAGTGCTCGAGATTTAGGACAGAGTAATGAAAAACTGTTTTTT. This translates into CSARDLGQSNEKLFF.

The CDR3 nucleotides read TGTGCCAGCAGTTTACGGGGGGCAGAAGAATTGGGCTATGGCTACACCTTC. Translating it yields CASSLRGAEELGYGYTF. The V and J genes are TRBV12-3 or TRBV12-4 and TRBJ1-2; a possible D gene is TRBD1 (6 bases). Trimming pared 2 bases from V and 4 bases from J, leaving 20 bases between. The CDR3 is 17 residues long.

The CDR3 protein is CASSVSYNDEQYF. CDR3 DNA: TGTGCCAGCAGTGTATCCTACAACGACGAGCAGTACTTC. This chain links TRBV28 with TRBJ2-7; no firm D call. The CDR3 is 13 amino acids. Trimming left V 5 bases short and J 5 bases short, with 13 bases between. CDR1 is MDHEN, CDR2 SYDVKM, per germline.

The V call is TRBV29-1, the J call TRBJ1-1, with a tentative D call TRBD1 (6 bases). This CDR3 contains 13 residues. The V gene lost 6 bases and the J gene lost 4 bases, with 15 bases spanning the gap. The germline gives CDR1 SQVTM, CDR2 ANQGSEA. The CDR3 sequence is CSVITGLVTEAFF. In nucleotides, the CDR3 is TGCAGCGTCATAACAGGGTTGGTCACTGAAGCTTTCTTT.

The J gene is TRBJ2-5, the V gene TRBV7-9; no definite D call. The end of the DNA fits TRBJ2-7 better, so the J call may be wrong. Germline V CDR1 and CDR2: SEHNR, FQNEAQ (reference sequence). The CDR3 loop spans 11 amino acids. CDR3 protein: CASTGHYEQYF. The CDR3 DNA follows: TGTGCCAGCACTGGGCACTACGAGCAGTACTTC.

The chain couples TRBV20-1 to TRBJ2-1; D assignment may be TRBD1 or TRBD2 (6 bases each). This CDR3 has 15 residues. CDR1 and CDR2 from the germline V gene are DFQATT and SNEGSKA (reference sequence). V lost 5 bases and J lost 6, with 20 bases in between. CDR3 sequence: CSAQRGDGVGNEQFF. The CDR3 DNA reads as TGCAGTGCTCAGAGGGGGGATGGGGTAGGCAATGAGCAGTTCTTC.

This chain uses TRBV9 with TRBJ2-1; 11 bases are shared with TRBD1. V trimming: 0 bases; J trimming: 8 bases; junction bases outside the gene matches: 1. This CDR3 is 14 amino acids long. Germline CDR1 SGDLS, CDR2 YYNGEE. CDR3 bases: TGTGCCAGCAGCGTAGGGGACAGGGGGTATGAGCAGTTCTTC. Residues: CASSVGDRGYEQFF.

This clonotype was observed a handful of times. The chain links TRBV7-2 to TRBJ1-4, with 7 positions matching TRBD1. The CDR3 loop spans 15 amino acids. Looked up from germline, CDR1 is SGHTA and CDR2 is FQGNSA. After removal of 1 base from V and 4 bases from J, the junction contained 3 bases not matched to a gene. The CDR3 coding sequence is TGTGCCAGCAGCTTAGTTTGGGACAGTAATGAAAAACTGTTTTTT. As protein: CASSLVWDSNEKLFF.

The V call is TRBV7-9, the J call TRBJ2-1; 8 positions agree with TRBD2. V shed 5 bases and J 3 bases; nucleotides not matched to a gene: 6. Germline CDR1 SEHNR, CDR2 FQNEAQ (reference sequence). The CDR3 contains 15 residues. The chain's CDR3 is CASSTKREYYNEQFF. As DNA, the CDR3 is TGTGCCAGCAGCACCAAGCGGGAGTACTACAATGAGCAGTTCTTC.

V and J are TRBV7-8 and TRBJ2-2; D is perhaps TRBD1 or TRBD2 (5 bases each). The length of the CDR3 is 12 residues. Germline V gene sequence: CDR1 SGHVS, CDR2 FQNEAQ. With 9 bases removed from V and 6 bases from J, the gap between germline ends came to 11 bases. As DNA, the CDR3 is TGTGCCAGTCGAGGGGAGTCCGGGGAGCTGTTTTTT. It encodes CASRGESGELFF.

The chain's CDR3 is CASSKTGTSLYNEQFF. As DNA, the CDR3 is TGTGCCAGCAGCAAGACAGGTACCAGCCTCTACAATGAGCAGTTCTTC. The chain combines TRBV7-2 with TRBJ2-1; possible D gene TRBD1, 6 bases. The CDR3 length is 16 residues. The germline CDR1 and CDR2 sequences are SGHTA and FQGNSA. V lost 5 bases, J lost 3 bases, and 17 bases lay in between.

This chain joins TRBV5-1 and TRBJ2-6; D is perhaps TRBD1 (5 bases). The CDR3 is 17 residues long. Trimming took off 4 bases at V and 3 bases at J, with 17 bases between the two ends. CDR1 and CDR2 (germline): SGHRS, YFSETQ. CDR3: CASSQDMPPLGANVLTF. The CDR3 DNA reads TGCGCCAGCAGCCAGGACATGCCCCCCCTTGGGGCCAACGTCCTGACTTTC.

The gene calls are TRBV12-3 or TRBV12-4 and TRBJ1-1, with 9 bases matching TRBD1. CDR3 length equals 14 residues. V lost 2 bases and J lost 8; bases outside the gene matches: 6. CDR3: CASSLPDRGREAFF. The CDR3 DNA is TGTGCCAGCAGTTTACCGGACAGGGGTCGCGAAGCTTTCTTT.

In its sample, this clonotype was seen a few times. The chain uses TRBV4-3 and TRBJ1-4; 7 bases are a match to TRBD1. The V and J ends lost 4 bases and 11 bases, in that order; junction bases with no gene match: 16. This CDR3 contains 16 residues. Germline V gene lookup returns CDR1 LGHNA and CDR2 YSLEER. CDR3 region: CASSRRPGTGTEKLFF. CDR3 DNA: TGCGCCAGCAGCCGACGCCCAGGAACCGGGACAGAGAAACTGTTTTTT.

This clonotype was observed many times. The chain links TRBV12-3 or TRBV12-4 to TRBJ2-3; 10 bases fit TRBD1. J gave up 4 bases and V 5 bases, and 3 bases lay outside the gene matches. This CDR3 has 14 residues. CDR3 bases: TGTGCCAGCAGTCGCGACAGGGGGCCAGATACGCAGTATTTT. Protein: CASSRDRGPDTQYF.

The V call is TRBV7-2, the J call TRBJ2-7; 15 bases match TRBD2. The CDR3 extends over 16 amino acids. In germline, CDR1 is SGHTA, CDR2 FQGNSA. J lost 4 bases, V lost 6 bases, and 7 bases had no gene match. The CDR3 reads CASRQAGTSGRYEQYF. The CDR3 nucleotides are TGTGCCAGCAGACAAGCGGGGACTAGCGGGAGGTACGAGCAGTACTTC.

This chain joins TRBV29-1 and TRBJ1-2; D call uncertain. Germline CDR1 reads SQVTM; CDR2 reads ANQGSEA. With 4 bases removed from V and 4 bases from J, the gap between germline ends came to 7 bases. The CDR3 covers 11 residues. This CDR3 reads CSVGRTYGYTF. CDR3 DNA sequence: TGCAGCGTTGGTAGAACCTATGGCTACACCTTC.

The chain uses TRBV20-1 and TRBJ1-1; D remains unclear. The CDR3 is 14 residues long. CDR1 is DFQATT, CDR2 SNEGSKA, per germline (reference sequence). V gave up 5 bases and J gave up 3 bases, with 16 bases separating them. CDR3 region: CSAPEGWYDTEAFF. CDR3 in DNA: TGCAGTGCTCCTGAAGGGTGGTATGACACTGAAGCTTTCTTT.

The J gene is TRBJ2-5, the V gene TRBV28; the match to TRBD1 covers 9 bases. The germline V gene encodes CDR1 MDHEN and CDR2 SYDVKM. The CDR3 spans 16 residues. The V segment lost 6 bases and the J segment 0 bases; nucleotides outside the gene matches: 8. The CDR3 nucleotides read TGTGCCAGCAGGGGACAGGGTCGGCTCTACCAAGAGACCCAGTACTTC. It translates to CASRGQGRLYQETQYF.

The chain couples TRBV29-1 to TRBJ2-5; D unclear. Germline CDR1 SQVTM, CDR2 ANQGSEA. The V gene lost 4 bases and the J gene lost 4 bases, with 10 bases spanning the gap. The CDR3 is made up of 12 amino acids. Here the CDR3 reads CSVVSRGETQYF. The CDR3, as DNA: TGCAGCGTTGTTTCTAGAGGAGAGACCCAGTACTTC.

This clonotype was detected only once. The V and J genes are TRBV28 and TRBJ1-3; 7 bases map to TRBD1. V lost 6 bases and J lost 4; bases outside the gene matches: 12. The germline gives CDR1 MDHEN, CDR2 SYDVKM. The CDR3 has 16 residues. Here the CDR3 reads CASSDPTGLAGNTIYF. The DNA of the CDR3 is TGTGCCAGCAGCGACCCGACAGGGCTTGCGGGAAACACCATATATTTT.

The chain employs TRBV28 and TRBJ1-4, with 7 bases matching TRBD1. Looked up from germline, CDR1 is MDHEN and CDR2 is SYDVKM. This CDR3 region has 16 residues. Unmatched junction bases numbered 9, after V lost 8 bases and J lost 0 bases. The CDR3 is CASGTTGVATNEKLFF. In DNA, the CDR3 is TGTGCCAGCGGAACTACAGGGGTAGCAACTAATGAAAAACTGTTTTTT.